This is a list of T cell receptor beta chains from one sample in a study of blood T cell repertoires in COVID-19. Produced via immunoSEQ multiplex PCR; TCRdb's table is partial and in-frame only. The sample records approximately 140,000 clones, about nine tenths being singletons. Sequences were obtained from peripheral blood. The receptors stem from a man aged 45-65 years with active or convalescent COVID-19. Each CDR3 is given with its conserved first and last residue. The D gene is left open where the match is weak. Size values are once, few and many counts, or a class for expanded clones, and some rows have none.

V gene	clone size	D gene	J gene	CDR3 protein	CDR3 DNA
TRBV15	NA	TRBD2	TRBJ2-7	CATSRAGLESFEQYF	TGTGCCACCAGCAGAGCCGGACTAGAGTCCTTCGAGCAGTACTTC
TRBV9	once	NA	TRBJ2-5	CASSPLGNAGTQYF	TGTGCCAGCAGCCCCCTCGGGAACGCGGGGACCCAGTACTTC
TRBV30	NA	TRBD1	TRBJ2-3	CAWIRTGRGDTQYF	TGTGCCTGGATTCGGACAGGGCGGGGAGATACGCAGTATTTT
TRBV6-1	NA	NA	TRBJ1-6	CASSEGSFNSPLHF	TGTGCCAGCAGTGAAGGTTCGTTCAATTCACCCCTCCACTTT
TRBV15	NA	NA	TRBJ2-5	CATSRHNRLRIQETQYF	TGTGCCACCAGCAGACACAACAGGTTACGGATCCAAGAGACCCAGTACTTC
TRBV5-4	NA	TRBD1	TRBJ1-6	CASSLSSGQADSPLHF	TGTGCCAGCAGCTTGTCCTCGGGACAGGCGGATTCACCCCTCCACTTT
TRBV5-5	NA	TRBD1	TRBJ2-7	CASSSLPGTGGREQYF	TGTGCCAGCAGCTCCCTCCCGGGGACAGGGGGGAGGGAGCAGTACTTC
TRBV30	few	NA	TRBJ1-5	CAWSGTVGLQPQHF	TGTGCCTGGAGTGGCACAGTGGGCCTACAGCCCCAGCATTTT
TRBV18	NA	TRBD2	TRBJ2-1	CASSPGLAGPDNEQFF	TGTGCCAGCTCCCCGGGACTAGCGGGACCCGACAATGAGCAGTTCTTC
TRBV13	NA	NA	TRBJ2-3	CASRPARREPTDTQYF	TGTGCCAGCAGGCCAGCCCGGCGGGAACCCACAGATACGCAGTATTTT
TRBV5-1	few	NA	TRBJ2-1	CASSLGGLSSYNEQFF	TGCGCCAGCAGCTTGGGAGGACTTAGCTCCTACAATGAGCAGTTCTTC
TRBV6-5	NA	TRBD1	TRBJ2-7	CASSYFLGQGYEQYF	TGTGCCAGCAGTTACTTCCTGGGACAGGGCTACGAGCAGTACTTC
TRBV28	NA	NA	TRBJ2-5	CASSSPLGQKTQETQYF	TGTGCCAGCAGTTCGCCCCTTGGACAGAAAACCCAAGAGACCCAGTACTTC
TRBV7-6	NA	TRBD1	TRBJ2-1	CASSLDDRGDEQFF	TGTGCCAGCAGCTTAGATGACAGGGGCGATGAGCAGTTCTTC
TRBV19	NA	NA	TRBJ2-7	CASSPGGAGDYEQYF	TGTGCCAGTAGCCCAGGCGGGGCAGGAGACTACGAGCAGTACTTC
TRBV6-4	NA	NA	TRBJ1-3	CASSEYVGATDGNTIYF	TGTGCCAGCAGTGAATATGTGGGGGCTACTGATGGAAACACCATATATTTT
TRBV7-8	NA	NA	TRBJ2-7	CASSLGSSAQYEQYF	TGTGCCAGCAGCTTAGGCTCTAGCGCCCAATACGAGCAGTACTTC
TRBV19	NA	TRBD2	TRBJ2-1	CASSPSGGSYNEQFF	TGTGCCAGTAGTCCCAGCGGGGGATCTTACAATGAGCAGTTCTTC
TRBV12-3/TRBV12-4	once	NA	TRBJ1-3	CASRESSGNTIYF	TGTGCCAGCAGAGAGAGCTCTGGAAACACCATATATTTT
TRBV7-9	NA	TRBD1	TRBJ1-4	CASSLTGSNEKLFF	TGTGCCAGCAGCCTGACAGGGTCTAATGAAAAACTGTTTTTT
TRBV6-5	once	NA	TRBJ2-3	CASSYSGALGTDTQYF	TGTGCCAGCAGTTACTCTGGGGCCCTGGGGACAGATACGCAGTATTTT
TRBV28	NA	NA	TRBJ1-3	CASSLQNSGNTIYF	TGTGCCAGCAGTTTACAGAACTCTGGAAACACCATATATTTT
TRBV5-6	few	NA	TRBJ1-5	CASSRGVGRQQPQHF	TGTGCCAGCAGCCGGGGGGTCGGCAGACAGCAGCCCCAGCATTTT
TRBV19	NA	TRBD2	TRBJ2-7	CASRANLAGGREQYF	TGTGCCAGTAGGGCTAATCTAGCGGGAGGACGCGAGCAGTACTTC
TRBV6-2/TRBV6-3	NA	NA	TRBJ2-7	CASSYSGGPYEQYF	TGTGCCAGCAGTTACTCGGGAGGACCCTACGAGCAGTACTTC
TRBV18	NA	NA	TRBJ2-1	CASSQATAVGYEQFF	TGTGCCAGCTCACAAGCGACTGCTGTCGGGTATGAGCAGTTCTTC
TRBV2	once	TRBD1	TRBJ2-5	CASSWRRGREETQYF	TGTGCCAGCAGTTGGCGCAGGGGGCGCGAAGAGACCCAGTACTTC
TRBV21-1	NA	NA	TRBJ2-2	CASSKEISGRADTGELFF	TGTGCCAGCAGCAAAGAGATTAGCGGGAGGGCAGACACCGGGGAGCTGTTTTTT
TRBV27	NA	TRBD2	TRBJ2-5	CASSLSPRGLAGATEETQYF	TGTGCCAGCAGCTTAAGTCCTCGGGGACTAGCGGGAGCCACCGAAGAGACCCAGTACTTC
TRBV5-1	once	NA	TRBJ2-3	CASSLTPQDTQYF	TGCGCCAGCAGCCTGACTCCCCAGGATACGCAGTATTTT
TRBV2	NA	TRBD2	TRBJ2-7	CASSGGGFYEQYF	TGTGCCAGCAGTGGGGGAGGGTTCTACGAGCAGTACTTC
TRBV7-2	few	TRBD1	TRBJ1-5	CASSYTGGHLNQPQHF	TGTGCCAGCAGCTATACAGGGGGCCATCTGAATCAGCCCCAGCATTTT
TRBV12-5	NA	TRBD2	TRBJ2-2	CASGPGTSSGIGTGELFF	TGTGCTAGTGGCCCGGGGACGTCTAGCGGGATTGGCACCGGGGAGCTGTTTTTT
TRBV5-6	NA	NA	TRBJ1-1	CASSVPILEGGNTEAFF	TGTGCCAGCAGCGTTCCCATTCTTGAGGGAGGGAACACTGAAGCTTTCTTT
TRBV28	NA	TRBD2	TRBJ2-1	CASGRAGGWEQFF	TGTGCCAGCGGAAGAGCGGGAGGATGGGAGCAGTTCTTC
TRBV7-8	NA	NA	TRBJ1-5	CASSFYQRQSNQPQHF	TGTGCCAGCAGCTTTTACCAAAGACAGAGCAATCAGCCCCAGCATTTT
TRBV10-3	NA	TRBD2	TRBJ2-1	CAIGGGSNEQFF	TGTGCCATCGGGGGGGGGAGCAATGAGCAGTTCTTC
TRBV18	NA	NA	TRBJ1-5	CASSQDGGSGQPQHF	TGTGCCAGCTCACAGGACGGTGGTTCGGGGCAGCCCCAGCATTTT
TRBV11-3	NA	TRBD2	TRBJ2-3	CASSSSLTGGADTQYF	TGTGCCAGCAGCTCGTCCTTGACGGGAGGGGCAGATACGCAGTATTTT
TRBV28	NA	NA	TRBJ1-2	CASTEGSYYGYTF	TGTGCCAGCACTGAGGGCTCTTACTATGGCTACACCTTC
TRBV7-9	NA	NA	TRBJ2-2	CASSGRETFTGELFF	TGTGCCAGCAGCGGCCGGGAAACCTTCACCGGGGAGCTGTTTTTT
TRBV5-4	once	TRBD1	TRBJ2-1	CASSSDRMTYNEQFF	TGTGCCAGCAGCTCGGACAGGATGACCTACAATGAGCAGTTCTTC
TRBV9	NA	TRBD1	TRBJ2-5	CASSMRTGEETQYF	TGTGCCAGCAGCATGAGGACAGGGGAAGAGACCCAGTACTTC
TRBV4-1	NA	NA	TRBJ1-4	CASSQSGTNEKLFF	TGCGCCAGCAGCCAATCCGGAACTAATGAAAAACTGTTTTTT
TRBV11-2	many	NA	TRBJ2-7	CASSLYGGTYEQYF	TGTGCCAGCAGCTTATACGGCGGAACCTACGAGCAGTACTTC
TRBV28	NA	NA	TRBJ1-4	CASSSLGATGRGEKLFF	TGTGCCAGCAGTTCGTTAGGGGCGACCGGGAGAGGTGAAAAACTGTTTTTT
TRBV9	NA	TRBD2	TRBJ2-3	CASNRLAGSTDTQYF	TGTGCCAGCAATAGGCTAGCGGGAAGCACAGATACGCAGTATTTT
TRBV15	many	NA	TRBJ2-7	CATSRDRYLPGLEQYF	TGTGCCACCAGCAGAGATCGATACCTGCCGGGGTTGGAGCAGTACTTC